What follows describes a single TCR beta chain. The antigen is not known. This specimen comes from a study of OX40 agonist ivuxolimab in advanced cancers. Study observations and caveats: More expanded clones were seen, on average, in CD8+ T cells than in CD4+. At 0.1 to 3.0 mg/kg, CD4+ and CD8+ blood T cells expanded clonally by week 6.

TCRdb's table, derived via immunoSEQ multiplex PCR, lists solely in-frame clones and lacks some. The data show tens of thousands of clones, more than 70% seen once. This CDR3 is built from 13 residues. V lost 4 bases to trimming and J lost 1 base, with 7 bases between them. Germline assignment: CDR1 LGHNT and CDR2 FRNRAP. The sequenced sample was CD4+ or CD8+ T cells sorted from blood, obtained in a trial of the OX40 agonist ivuxolimab. This chain uses TRBV12-5 with TRBJ2-5; D is perhaps TRBD2 (5 bases). The TCR originated in an adult with an advanced solid tumor such as melanoma, head and neck, liver or kidney cancer. CDR3 protein: CASGWEFQETQYF. The CDR3 nucleotides read TGTGCTAGTGGTTGGGAGTTCCAAGAGACCCAGTACTTC.